The 5 T cell receptor beta chains in this list originate from one sample, sequenced in a study of circulating and synovial CD4+ cells in juvenile arthritis. Assay used: immunoSEQ multiplex PCR; TCRdb lists only in-frame clones, some missing. Among 25,000 to 35,000 clones listed, around 93% were seen once. Sequencing input: CD4+ T cells from blood. The receptors derive from a human donor with juvenile idiopathic arthritis.

The rearrangement uses TRBV7-3 and TRBJ1-5; TRBD1 matches 9 bases. Unmatched junction bases numbered 4, after V lost 2 bases and J lost 5 bases. In germline, CDR1 is SGHTA, CDR2 FQGTGA. The CDR3 totals 15 residues. The CDR3 reads CASSLRGQGDQPQHF. CDR3 DNA: TGTGCCAGCAGCTTACGGGGACAGGGAGATCAGCCCCAGCATTTT.

This chain connects TRBV21-1 to TRBJ1-1; the D call of TRBD1 is as the table states it, not checked on the DNA. TRBV21-1 is designated a pseudogene. The CDR3 covers 14 residues. The CDR3 sequence is CARRGQGLNTEAFF. The CDR3 nucleotides are TGTGCCAGGAGGGGACAGGGCTTGAACACTGAAGCTTTCTTT.

The CDR3 region is CASSLQDDRGETQYF. Written as DNA, the CDR3 is TGCGCCAGCAGCCTCCAGGATGACAGGGGGGAGACCCAGTACTTC. V is TRBV5-1 and J is TRBJ2-5, with 9 bases aligning to TRBD1. Trimming cost V 4 bases and J 5 bases; bases outside gene matches: 9. The CDR3 covers 15 residues. Germline CDR1 reads SGHRS; CDR2 reads YFSETQ. Supplemented by reference TRBV5-1 and TRBJ2-5, the full variable domain reads KAGVTQTPRYLIKTRGQQVTLSCSPISGHRSVSWYQQTPGQGLQFLFEYFSETQRNKGNFPGRFSGRQFSNSRSEMNVSTLELGDSALYLCASSLQDDRGETQYFGPGTRLLVL.

The CDR3 reads CASSQDPTGEFEQYF. The CDR3 DNA reads TGTGCCAGCAGCCAAGATCCTACGGGAGAGTTCGAGCAGTACTTC. V is TRBV4-2 and J is TRBJ2-7; tentative D call: TRBD2 (6 bases). The CDR3 contains 15 residues. V was cut by 0 bases and J by 6 bases, with 15 bases left in between. Germline loops: CDR1 LGHNA, CDR2 YNFKEQ.

This clone has a single count. The chain carries TRBV19 and TRBJ2-3; 8 bases agree with TRBD2. The CDR3 is 14 residues long. V lost 1 base, J lost 9 bases, and 6 bases stayed unmatched. Germline CDR1 reads LNHDA; CDR2 reads SQIVND (reference sequence). Written as DNA, the CDR3 is TGTGCCAGTAGTATAGCCCGGGGGGGAGAAACGCAGTATTTT. As protein: CASSIARGGETQYF. Complete variable domain (other parts from reference TRBV19 and TRBJ2-3): DGGITQSPKYLFRKEGQNVTLSCEQNLNHDAMYWYRQDPGQGLRLIYYSQIVNDFQKGDIAEGYSVSREKKESFPLTVTSAQKNPTAFYLCASSIARGGETQYFGPGTRLTVL.